This is a list of T cell receptor beta chains from one sample in a study of OX40 agonist ivuxolimab in advanced cancers. Only in-frame clones appear in the TCRdb table, and some are missing; sequencing was by immunoSEQ multiplex PCR. The sample includes 95,000 to 100,000 clones, about 80% of them seen just once. The starting material was CD4+ or CD8+ T cells sorted from blood, obtained in a trial of the OX40 agonist ivuxolimab. These receptors came from an adult with an advanced solid tumor such as melanoma, head and neck, liver or kidney cancer. CDR3s include the opening cysteine and the closing phenylalanine or tryptophan. D genes are given only for firm matches. Expanded clones get a size class; other rows say once, few or many, or leave the size out.

v_call	d_call	clone_size	j_call	cdr3_aa	cdr3_nt
TRBV9	.	.	TRBJ2-4	CASSPHSGRAKNIQYF	TGTGCCAGCAGCCCCCACAGTGGTCGGGCCAAAAACATTCAGTACTTC
TRBV19	.	.	TRBJ1-5	CASRWGTGQPQHF	TGTGCCAGTAGATGGGGGACCGGGCAGCCCCAGCATTTT
TRBV18	.	.	TRBJ1-1	CASSHRGGEGTEAFF	TGTGCCAGCTCACATCGAGGCGGCGAAGGGACTGAAGCTTTCTTT
TRBV29-1	.	.	TRBJ2-7	CSVSKNSRPYEQYF	TGCAGCGTTTCAAAAAACTCTCGACCCTACGAGCAGTACTTC
TRBV7-2	TRBD2	.	TRBJ2-7	CASSLTSSGGSNEQYF	TGTGCCAGCAGCTTAACGAGTAGCGGGGGCTCTAACGAGCAGTACTTC
TRBV13	TRBD2	.	TRBJ2-1	CASSGTSGRIGEQFF	TGTGCCAGCAGCGGGACTAGCGGGAGGATCGGTGAGCAGTTCTTC
TRBV11-2	.	.	TRBJ1-5	CASSLDGIQPQHF	TGTGCCAGCAGCTTAGATGGGATTCAGCCCCAGCATTTT
TRBV18	.	.	TRBJ1-1	CASSPRRVAEAFF	TGTGCCAGCTCACCAAGACGTGTAGCTGAAGCTTTCTTT
TRBV5-4	.	.	TRBJ2-1	CASSLVHQGNEQFF	TGTGCCAGCAGCTTGGTCCACCAAGGGAATGAGCAGTTCTTC
TRBV30	.	.	TRBJ1-2	CAWSQGSYGYTF	TGTGCCTGGAGCCAGGGGTCCTATGGCTACACCTTC
TRBV4-3	.	.	TRBJ1-3	CASSQEGQGGNTIYF	TGCGCCAGCAGCCAAGAGGGCCAGGGAGGAAACACCATATATTTT
TRBV5-8	.	.	TRBJ2-2	CASSLPGDTGELFF	TGTGCCAGCAGCTTACCCGGGGACACCGGGGAGCTGTTTTTT
TRBV4-2	.	few	TRBJ2-7	CASSQGPQGNYEQYF	TGTGCCAGCAGCCAAGGACCCCAGGGTAACTACGAGCAGTACTTC
TRBV29-1	.	.	TRBJ1-2	CSVAQARANYGYTF	TGCAGCGTCGCCCAGGCCCGAGCTAACTATGGCTACACCTTC
TRBV10-3	TRBD1	.	TRBJ2-7	CATTGTALYEQYF	TGTGCCACGACCGGGACAGCCCTCTACGAGCAGTACTTC
TRBV7-3	TRBD2	.	TRBJ2-1	CASSLYGGLAGSYNEQFF	TGTGCCAGCAGCTTATATGGGGGACTAGCGGGATCCTACAATGAGCAGTTCTTC
TRBV18	.	.	TRBJ1-1	CASSPRGLGWNTEAFF	TGTGCCAGCTCACCACGAGGGCTGGGGTGGAACACTGAAGCTTTCTTT
TRBV28	.	.	TRBJ1-1	CASSFMRGRHTEAFF	TGTGCCAGCAGTTTTATGAGGGGAAGACACACTGAAGCTTTCTTT
TRBV4-3	.	.	TRBJ2-4	CASSQDWAGENIQYF	TGCGCCAGCAGCCAAGATTGGGCAGGGGAAAACATTCAGTACTTC
TRBV19	.	.	TRBJ1-1	CASSIGGARRTEAFF	TGTGCCAGTAGTATAGGAGGGGCGCGGAGGACTGAAGCTTTCTTT
TRBV7-9	.	once	TRBJ1-3	CASSFSRSAGNTIYF	TGTGCCAGCAGCTTCTCAAGGTCGGCTGGAAACACCATATATTTT
TRBV29-1	.	.	TRBJ1-1	CSVIYLGAEAFF	TGCAGCGTTATTTACCTAGGCGCTGAAGCTTTCTTT
TRBV2	.	.	TRBJ2-1	CASSEALRGGGNEQFF	TGTGCCAGCAGTGAAGCGCTTCGCGGAGGGGGCAATGAGCAGTTCTTC
TRBV5-6	TRBD1	.	TRBJ2-7	CASNRDRLSYEQYF	TGTGCCAGCAACCGGGACAGATTATCCTACGAGCAGTACTTC
TRBV18	TRBD1	once	TRBJ1-4	CASSPPQGVAANEKLFF	TGTGCCAGCTCACCACCACAGGGGGTAGCGGCTAATGAAAAACTGTTTTTT
TRBV6-5	.	.	TRBJ2-7	CATKGGFGYEQYF	TGTGCCACCAAAGGGGGTTTCGGATACGAGCAGTACTTC
TRBV7-3	.	.	TRBJ2-5	CASSLGGRGSGETQYF	TGTGCCAGCAGCCTAGGAGGCAGGGGATCTGGAGAGACCCAGTACTTC
TRBV11-2	.	.	TRBJ1-1	CASSFRAATEAFF	TGTGCCAGCAGCTTTCGGGCGGCCACTGAAGCTTTCTTT
TRBV30	TRBD2	.	TRBJ2-7	CAWSPLGLAGTYEQYF	TGTGCCTGGAGTCCCTTAGGTCTAGCGGGAACCTACGAGCAGTACTTC
TRBV9	TRBD2	once	TRBJ2-1	CASSERLADYNEQFF	TGTGCCAGCAGCGAACGACTAGCGGACTACAATGAGCAGTTCTTC
TRBV30	.	.	TRBJ1-6	CACQGQTKTPLHF	TGTGCCTGTCAAGGACAGACTAAAACACCCCTCCACTTT
TRBV29-1	.	.	TRBJ2-4	CSVDRFRLRVRNIQYF	TGCAGCGTTGATAGGTTTCGTCTCAGGGTAAGAAACATTCAGTACTTC
TRBV4-2	.	.	TRBJ2-3	CASSPLGKEADTQYF	TGTGCCAGCAGCCCTCTAGGGAAAGAGGCAGATACGCAGTATTTT
TRBV5-4	.	.	TRBJ2-7	CASSLGEYEQYF	TGTGCCAGCAGCTTAGGAGAGTACGAGCAGTACTTC
TRBV7-2	.	.	TRBJ2-7	CASSPGLNTYEQYF	TGTGCCAGCAGCCCCGGACTTAATACCTACGAGCAGTACTTC
TRBV7-2	.	.	TRBJ1-2	CASSLPGPSGYTF	TGTGCCAGCAGCTTACCGGGACCATCTGGCTACACCTTC
TRBV30	.	.	TRBJ2-7	CAWSVLDPGEQYF	TGTGCCTGGAGTGTACTGGACCCCGGGGAGCAGTACTTC
TRBV10-3	.	.	TRBJ2-3	CATRGKDPTSSTDTQYF	TGTGCCACCAGGGGGAAGGACCCGACTAGTAGCACAGATACGCAGTATTTT
TRBV7-9	.	.	TRBJ1-1	CASSPRGGGSTEAFF	TGTGCCAGCAGCCCCCGGGGGGGCGGTTCCACTGAAGCTTTCTTT
TRBV5-4	TRBD1	.	TRBJ1-4	CASSIGTGREKLFF	TGTGCCAGCAGCATCGGGACAGGGCGGGAAAAACTGTTTTTT
TRBV25-1	.	.	TRBJ2-7	CASSESPLSYEQYF	TGTGCCAGCAGTGAATCCCCCCTCTCCTACGAGCAGTACTTC
TRBV4-1	.	.	TRBJ2-2	CASSRDGELFF	TGCGCCAGCAGCCGCGACGGGGAGCTGTTTTTT
TRBV4-3	TRBD1	.	TRBJ2-7	CASSQDLMDRIYEQYF	TGCGCCAGCAGCCAAGATCTGATGGACAGGATCTACGAGCAGTACTTC